The entry below describes one TCR beta chain. These data come from a study of T-cell reconstitution after alpha-beta-depleted transplantation in children. Trimming removed 5 bases from V and 6 bases from J, with 14 bases in between. The CDR3 loop spans 13 amino acids. Germline values: CDR1 MNHNY, CDR2 SVGAGI (reference sequence). A library of TCRbeta sequences, prepared with unique molecular identifiers, was generated. TCRdb reanalysed the PCR reads using MiXCR and keeps one entry per CDR3 protein. The data show about 610,000 distinct CDR3 sequences, with about 11% seen just once and less than 5% held by the top ten.

This chain joins TRBV6-6 and TRBJ2-7; D possibly corresponds to TRBD1 (6 bases). The sample in question was PBMCs from the stem cell graft donor, obtained from the stem cell graft. The clonotype comes from a human donor who donated a stem cell graft to a child with acute myeloid leukemia. The CDR3 DNA follows: TGTGCCAGCAGTCGTCAGGGGTTCAGCGAGCAGTACTTC. Translation: CASSRQGFSEQYF.